This T cell receptor (beta chain) stems from a study of patients and donors after allogeneic stem cell transplantation. TCRdb fed the RT-PCR reads into MiXCR, producing one record per CDR3 protein. The table shows roughly 230,000 distinct CDR3 sequences, with roughly 14% occurring only once. Germline-derived CDR1 and CDR2 are MNHNS and SASEGT. J lost 1 base, V lost 7 bases, and 6 bases had no gene match. The CDR3 is made up of 15 amino acids. The receptor was derived from a human donor who was either an allogeneic HSCT recipient or a stem cell or donor lymphocyte infusion donor (not recorded which). It is not recorded whose cells these are; they may come from a transplant donor. Sample: blood, either unsorted or a sorted T cell fraction (not recorded which). The V gene is TRBV6-1, the J gene TRBJ2-2, with 7 bases identical to TRBD1. The CDR3: CASKRTGLNTGELFF. CDR3 in DNA: TGTGCCAGCAAACGGACAGGACTGAACACCGGGGAGCTGTTTTTT.